The entry below describes one TCR beta chain. The specificity of this receptor is unknown. Per-base quality was not reported, and no clone a single base away is much larger than it. Whole blood was collected in K2EDTA tubes by collaborating institutions according to the institutions' own protocols. For TCRbeta analysis, collaborators shipped samples as frozen whole blood, isolated PBMCs, or DNA extracted from either of those sample types. This sample is drawn from a study of blood T cell repertoires in COVID-19 (TCRdb year 2020). For the study in its entirety: Samples covering the acute and convalescent phases of COVID-19 were provided by collaborators in the United States, Italy and Spain. Subjects who had been exposed to COVID-19, were actively infected with it, or had recovered from it provided the deeply sampled blood TCRbeta repertoires that made up the dataset. Where available, HLA class I and class II types were taken from metadata supplied by the sample provider and were not determined by assay-based typing. The sample metadata nearly always contained a de-identified subject ID, COVID-19 status, age in years and sex. The samples were drawn from the first 160 participants of the ongoing ImmuneRACE study and from 1,254 subjects provided by 6 global collaborators. The repertoires were released in a freely available public database meant as a resource for research on the immune response to SARS-CoV-2. The prospective study material was composed of cDNA or gDNA derived from T cells, B-cell-depleted T cells, or PBMCs. The full study reports these points: Clinical and demographic metadata were provided uncurated, with the amount varying by source and participant.

TCRbeta CDR3 regions were amplified from genomic DNA by means of the immunoSEQ Assay, a bias-controlled multiplex PCR. In the authors' own workflow: Within the assay, amplification of reference gene primers was used to estimate how many nucleated cells each sample contained. To quantify the absolute abundance of each unique TCRbeta CDR3 rearrangement, sequence reads were collapsed and filtered. For each sample, productive Simpson clonality was calculated as the square root of Simpson's diversity index across productive rearrangements. This immuneACCESS table, as held by TCRdb, lists in-frame sequences with V and J called but not all clones. Of the missing ones, under half trace to an unresolved V gene in checked studies; the others have no known cause. V, J and clone size were drawn from that table, and D and trimming were deduced from the DNA. For this sample there are some 140,000 clones; roughly 80% appear just once. The ten largest clones represent 1.5% to 2% of the sample.

The clonotype was recovered from a man of 80 years or more with acute or convalescent COVID-19. The specimen sequenced was peripheral blood.

The CDR3: CASSYAGGSANYGYTF. Read as DNA, the sequence is TGTGCCAGCAGCTACGCGGGGGGTTCAGCTAACTATGGCTACACCTTC. The chain links TRBV7-8 with TRBJ1-2; TRBD1 is possibly the D segment (5 matching bases). The CDR3 contains 16 residues, cysteine and phenylalanine counted. Of all the DNA, just the CDR3 is kept, 48 bases in frame from base 1. Taken from the germline V gene, the CDR1 and CDR2 loops are SGHVS and FQNEAQ. Cut back by 4 bases and 0 bases, the V and J ends lie 15 bases apart.